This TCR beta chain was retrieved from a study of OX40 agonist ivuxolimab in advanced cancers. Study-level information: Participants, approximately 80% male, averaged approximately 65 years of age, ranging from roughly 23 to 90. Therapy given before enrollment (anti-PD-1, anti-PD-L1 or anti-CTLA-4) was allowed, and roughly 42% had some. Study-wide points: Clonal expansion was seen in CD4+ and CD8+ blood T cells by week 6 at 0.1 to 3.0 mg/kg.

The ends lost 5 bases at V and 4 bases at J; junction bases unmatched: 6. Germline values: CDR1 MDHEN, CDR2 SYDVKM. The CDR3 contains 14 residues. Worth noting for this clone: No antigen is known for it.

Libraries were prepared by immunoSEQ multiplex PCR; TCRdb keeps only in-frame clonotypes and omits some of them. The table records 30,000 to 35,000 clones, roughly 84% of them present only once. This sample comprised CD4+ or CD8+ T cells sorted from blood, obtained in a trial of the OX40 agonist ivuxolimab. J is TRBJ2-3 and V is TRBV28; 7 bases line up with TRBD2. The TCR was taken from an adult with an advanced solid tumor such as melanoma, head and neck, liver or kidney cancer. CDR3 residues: CASSPLAGADTQYF. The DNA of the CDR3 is TGTGCCAGCAGTCCTCTGGCGGGAGCAGATACGCAGTATTTT.